This T cell receptor beta chain was observed in a study of T cell changes during pregnancy in multiple sclerosis. Sequenced by immunoSEQ multiplex PCR; TCRdb stores in-frame clones only, minus some. Of more than 55,000 clones in the sample, around nine tenths are singletons; the top ten hold 1.5% to 2%. The CDR3 is made up of 19 amino acids. After removal of 4 bases from V and 0 bases from J, the junction contained 10 bases not matched to a gene. Germline CDR1 reads MNHNS; CDR2 reads SASEGT. The TCR sequence derives from a female donor in good health, enrolled as a control in a pregnancy study. Source: peripheral blood, taken in the first trimester of pregnancy. This chain connects TRBV6-1 to TRBJ2-1, with 12 nucleotides matching TRBD2. The CDR3 DNA sequence: TGTGCCAGCAGTGTTGGAGGACTAGCGGGATTCATCTCCTACAATGAGCAGTTCTTC. It encodes CASSVGGLAGFISYNEQFF.